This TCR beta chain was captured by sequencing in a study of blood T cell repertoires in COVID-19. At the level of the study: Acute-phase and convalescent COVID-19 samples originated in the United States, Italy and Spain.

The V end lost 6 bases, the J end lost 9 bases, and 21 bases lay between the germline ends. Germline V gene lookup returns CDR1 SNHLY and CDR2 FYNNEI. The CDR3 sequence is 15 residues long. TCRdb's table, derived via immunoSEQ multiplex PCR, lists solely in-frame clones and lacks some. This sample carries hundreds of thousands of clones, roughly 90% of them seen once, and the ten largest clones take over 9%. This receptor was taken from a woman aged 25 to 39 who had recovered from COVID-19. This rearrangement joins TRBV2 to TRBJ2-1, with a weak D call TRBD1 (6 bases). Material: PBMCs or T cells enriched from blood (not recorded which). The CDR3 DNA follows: TGTGCCAGCAGCCCACAGGGCACGTGGGGGAGTGAGCAGTTCTTC. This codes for CASSPQGTWGSEQFF.